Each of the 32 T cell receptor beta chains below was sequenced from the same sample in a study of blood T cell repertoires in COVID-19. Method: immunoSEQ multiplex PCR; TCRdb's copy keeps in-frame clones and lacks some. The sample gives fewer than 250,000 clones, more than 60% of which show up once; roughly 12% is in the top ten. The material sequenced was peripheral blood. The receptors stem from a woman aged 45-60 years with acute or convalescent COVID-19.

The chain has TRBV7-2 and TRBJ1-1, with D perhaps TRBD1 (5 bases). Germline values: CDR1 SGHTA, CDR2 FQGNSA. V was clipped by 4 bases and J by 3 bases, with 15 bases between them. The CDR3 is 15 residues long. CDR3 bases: TGTGCCAGCAGCTCGACCGGGACTTCGGACACTGAAGCTTTCTTT. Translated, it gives CASSSTGTSDTEAFF.

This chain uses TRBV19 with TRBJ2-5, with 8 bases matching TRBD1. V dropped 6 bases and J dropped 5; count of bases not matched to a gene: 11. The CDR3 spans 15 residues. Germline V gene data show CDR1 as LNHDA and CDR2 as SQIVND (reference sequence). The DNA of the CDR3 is TGTGCCAGTAGGAACCCAGGGGGCTCCAGGGAGACCCAGTACTTC. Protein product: CASRNPGGSRETQYF.

The CDR3: CASSRGRGEIRTEAFF. CDR3 sequence (DNA): TGTGCCAGCAGCAGAGGCAGGGGGGAAATACGGACTGAAGCTTTCTTT. The chain recombines TRBV21-1 with TRBJ1-1; TRBD1 is the table's D call, not checked against the DNA. TRBV21-1 is a known pseudogene. This CDR3 is 16 amino acids long.

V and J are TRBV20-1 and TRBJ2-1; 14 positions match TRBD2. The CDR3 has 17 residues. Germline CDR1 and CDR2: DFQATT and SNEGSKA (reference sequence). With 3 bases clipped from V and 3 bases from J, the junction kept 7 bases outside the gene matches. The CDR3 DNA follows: TGCAGTGCTAGTCGGGGACTAGCGGGAGAGCGCTACAATGAGCAGTTCTTC. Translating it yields CSASRGLAGERYNEQFF.

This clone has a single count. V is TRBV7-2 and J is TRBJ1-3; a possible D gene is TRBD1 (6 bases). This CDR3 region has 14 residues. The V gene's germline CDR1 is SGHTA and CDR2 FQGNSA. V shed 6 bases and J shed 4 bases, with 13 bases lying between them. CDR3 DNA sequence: TGTGCCAGCAGTAACACAGGGACGGGAAACACCATATATTTT. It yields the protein CASSNTGTGNTIYF.

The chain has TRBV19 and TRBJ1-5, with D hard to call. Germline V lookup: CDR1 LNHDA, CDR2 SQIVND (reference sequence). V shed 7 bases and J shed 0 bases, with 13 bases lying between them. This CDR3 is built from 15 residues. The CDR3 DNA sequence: TGTGCCAGTAAGACTACTGGTTCTAGCAATCAGCCCCAGCATTTT. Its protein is CASKTTGSSNQPQHF.

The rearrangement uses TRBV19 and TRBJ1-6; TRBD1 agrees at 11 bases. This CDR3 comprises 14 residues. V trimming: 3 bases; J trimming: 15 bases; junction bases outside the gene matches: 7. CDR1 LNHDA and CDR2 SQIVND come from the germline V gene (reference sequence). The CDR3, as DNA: TGTGCCAGTAGTATTACTGGGGGACAGGGGGTCCTCCACTTT. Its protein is CASSITGGQGVLHF. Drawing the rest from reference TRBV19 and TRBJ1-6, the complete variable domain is DGGITQSPKYLFRKEGQNVTLSCEQNLNHDAMYWYRQDPGQGLRLIYYSQIVNDFQKGDIAEGYSVSREKKESFPLTVTSAQKNPTAFYLCASSITGGQGVLHFGNGTRLTVT.

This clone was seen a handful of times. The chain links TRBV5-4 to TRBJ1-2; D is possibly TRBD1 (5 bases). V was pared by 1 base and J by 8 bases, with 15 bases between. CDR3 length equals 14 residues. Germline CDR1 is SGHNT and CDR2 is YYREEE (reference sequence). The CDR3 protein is CASSLQGRAGGYTF. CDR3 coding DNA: TGTGCCAGCAGCTTGCAGGGCAGGGCCGGGGGCTACACCTTC.

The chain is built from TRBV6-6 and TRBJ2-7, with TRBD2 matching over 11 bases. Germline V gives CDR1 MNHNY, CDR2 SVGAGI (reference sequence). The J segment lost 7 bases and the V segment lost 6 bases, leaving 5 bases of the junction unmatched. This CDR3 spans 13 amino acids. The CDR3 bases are TGTGCCAGCAGCCGACGACTAGCGGGGGAGCAGTACTTC. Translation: CASSRRLAGEQYF.

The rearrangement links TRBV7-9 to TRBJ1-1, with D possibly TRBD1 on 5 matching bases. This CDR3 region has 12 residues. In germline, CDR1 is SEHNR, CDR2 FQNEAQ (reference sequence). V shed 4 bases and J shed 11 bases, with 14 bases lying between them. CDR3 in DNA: TGTGCCAGCAGCTCGGAGGGGTCTTGGGCTTTCTTT. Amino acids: CASSSEGSWAFF.

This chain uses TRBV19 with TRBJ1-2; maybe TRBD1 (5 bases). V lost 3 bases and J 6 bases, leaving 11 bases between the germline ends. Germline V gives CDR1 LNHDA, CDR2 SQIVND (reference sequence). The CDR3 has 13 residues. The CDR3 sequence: CASSIRSGDGYTF. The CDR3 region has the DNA TGTGCCAGTAGTATCCGGTCGGGGGATGGCTACACCTTC.

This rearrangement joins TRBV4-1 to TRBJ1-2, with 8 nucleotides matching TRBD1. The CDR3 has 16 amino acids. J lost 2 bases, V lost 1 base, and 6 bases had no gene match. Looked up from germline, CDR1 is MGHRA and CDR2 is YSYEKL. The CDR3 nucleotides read TGCGCCAGCAGCCAAGTTGGGGGGACAGGCAACTATGGCTACACCTTC. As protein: CASSQVGGTGNYGYTF.

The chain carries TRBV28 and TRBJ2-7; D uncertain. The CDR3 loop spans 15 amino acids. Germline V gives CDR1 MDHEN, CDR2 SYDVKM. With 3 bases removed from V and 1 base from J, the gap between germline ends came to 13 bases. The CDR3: CASSFSSSGSYEQYF. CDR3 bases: TGTGCCAGCAGTTTTTCATCCTCCGGGTCCTACGAGCAGTACTTC.

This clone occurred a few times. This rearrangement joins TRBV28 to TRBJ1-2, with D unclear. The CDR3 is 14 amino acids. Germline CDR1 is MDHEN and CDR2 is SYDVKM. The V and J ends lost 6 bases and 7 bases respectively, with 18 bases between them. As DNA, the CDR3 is TGTGCCAGCAGCTTTGCGGGTCTTAGGGCTGGCTACACCTTC. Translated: CASSFAGLRAGYTF.

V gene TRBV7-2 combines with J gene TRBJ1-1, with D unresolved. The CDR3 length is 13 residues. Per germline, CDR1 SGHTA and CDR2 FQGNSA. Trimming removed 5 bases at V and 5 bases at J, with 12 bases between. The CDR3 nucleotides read TGTGCCAGCAGCACCTCCCAACATACTGAAGCTTTCTTT. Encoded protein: CASSTSQHTEAFF.

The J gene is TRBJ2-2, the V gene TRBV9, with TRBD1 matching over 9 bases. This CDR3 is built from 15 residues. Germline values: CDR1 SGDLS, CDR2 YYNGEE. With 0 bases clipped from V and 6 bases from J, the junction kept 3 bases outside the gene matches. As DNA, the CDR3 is TGTGCCAGCAGCGTAGTAACAGGGGGCTCCGGGGAGCTGTTTTTT. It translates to CASSVVTGGSGELFF.

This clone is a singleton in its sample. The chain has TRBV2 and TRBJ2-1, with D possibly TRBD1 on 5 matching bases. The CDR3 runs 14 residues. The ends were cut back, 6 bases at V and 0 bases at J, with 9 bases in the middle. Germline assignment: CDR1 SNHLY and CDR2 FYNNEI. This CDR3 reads CASRRGISYNEQFF. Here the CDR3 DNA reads TGTGCCAGCAGAAGGGGCATCTCCTACAATGAGCAGTTCTTC.

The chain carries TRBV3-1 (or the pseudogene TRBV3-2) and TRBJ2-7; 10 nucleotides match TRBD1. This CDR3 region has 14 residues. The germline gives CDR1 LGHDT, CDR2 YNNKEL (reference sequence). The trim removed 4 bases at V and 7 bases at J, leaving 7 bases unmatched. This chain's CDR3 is CASSPDRGRREQYF. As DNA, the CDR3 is TGTGCCAGCAGCCCAGACAGGGGGCGGAGGGAGCAGTACTTC.

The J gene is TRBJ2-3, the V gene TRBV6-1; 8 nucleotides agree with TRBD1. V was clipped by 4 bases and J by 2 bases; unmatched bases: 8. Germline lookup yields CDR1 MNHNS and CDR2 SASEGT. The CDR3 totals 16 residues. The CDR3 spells CASSATGADFTDTQYF. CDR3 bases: TGTGCCAGCAGTGCGACAGGGGCCGACTTCACAGATACGCAGTATTTT.

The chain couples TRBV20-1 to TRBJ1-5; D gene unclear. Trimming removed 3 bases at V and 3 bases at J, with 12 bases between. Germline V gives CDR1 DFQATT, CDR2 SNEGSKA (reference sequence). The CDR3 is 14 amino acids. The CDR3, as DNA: TGCAGTGCTAGTTGGCAGCGTTTCAATCAGCCCCAGCATTTT. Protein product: CSASWQRFNQPQHF.

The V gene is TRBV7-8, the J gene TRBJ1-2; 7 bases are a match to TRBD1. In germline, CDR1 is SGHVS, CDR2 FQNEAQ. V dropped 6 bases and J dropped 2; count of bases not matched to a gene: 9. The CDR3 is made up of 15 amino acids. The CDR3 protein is CASRPYAGQNYGYTF. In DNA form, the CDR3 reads TGTGCCAGCAGACCTTACGCGGGACAGAACTATGGCTACACCTTC. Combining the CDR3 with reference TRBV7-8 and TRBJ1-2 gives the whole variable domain GAGVSQSPRYKVAKRGQDVALRCDPISGHVSLFWYQQALGQGPEFLTYFQNEAQLDKSGLPSDRFFAERPEGSVSTLKIQRTQQEDSAVYLCASRPYAGQNYGYTFGSGTRLTVV.

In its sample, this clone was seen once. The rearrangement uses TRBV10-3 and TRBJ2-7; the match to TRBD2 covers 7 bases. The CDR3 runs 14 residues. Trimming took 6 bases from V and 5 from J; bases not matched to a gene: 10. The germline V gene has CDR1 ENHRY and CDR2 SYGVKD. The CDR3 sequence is CAISGGRVQNEQYF. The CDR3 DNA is TGTGCCATCAGCGGGGGGAGGGTCCAGAACGAGCAGTACTTC.

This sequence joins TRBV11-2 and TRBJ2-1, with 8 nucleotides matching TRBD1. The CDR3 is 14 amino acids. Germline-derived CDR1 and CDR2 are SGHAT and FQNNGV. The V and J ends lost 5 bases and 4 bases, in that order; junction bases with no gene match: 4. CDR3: CASSPDRVYNEQFF. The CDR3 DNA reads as TGTGCCAGCAGCCCGGACAGGGTATACAATGAGCAGTTCTTC.

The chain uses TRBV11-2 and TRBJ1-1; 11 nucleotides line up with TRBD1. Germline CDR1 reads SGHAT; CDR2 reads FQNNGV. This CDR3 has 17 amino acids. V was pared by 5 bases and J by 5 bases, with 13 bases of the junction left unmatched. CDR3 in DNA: TGTGCCAGCAGCACCCGGACAGGGGGCCCCTTCGGTACTGAAGCTTTCTTT. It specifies CASSTRTGGPFGTEAFF.

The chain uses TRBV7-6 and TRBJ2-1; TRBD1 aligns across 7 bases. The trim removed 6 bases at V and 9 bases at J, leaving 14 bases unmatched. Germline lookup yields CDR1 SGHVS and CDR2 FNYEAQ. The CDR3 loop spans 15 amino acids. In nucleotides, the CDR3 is TGTGCCAGCAGTGATCAGGGGGAGCTCGCGGGTGAGCAGTTCTTC. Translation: CASSDQGELAGEQFF. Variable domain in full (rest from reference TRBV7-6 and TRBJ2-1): GAGVSQSPRYKVTKRGQDVALRCDPISGHVSLYWYRQALGQGPEFLTYFNYEAQQDKSGLPNDRFSAERPEGSISTLTIQRTEQRDSAMYRCASSDQGELAGEQFFGPGTRLTVL.

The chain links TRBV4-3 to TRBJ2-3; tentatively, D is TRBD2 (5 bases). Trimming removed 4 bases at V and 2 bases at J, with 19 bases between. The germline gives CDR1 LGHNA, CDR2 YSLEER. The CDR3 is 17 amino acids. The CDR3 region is CASSPEISMGDTDTQYF. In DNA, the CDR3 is TGCGCCAGCAGCCCAGAGATCTCTATGGGAGACACAGATACGCAGTATTTT.

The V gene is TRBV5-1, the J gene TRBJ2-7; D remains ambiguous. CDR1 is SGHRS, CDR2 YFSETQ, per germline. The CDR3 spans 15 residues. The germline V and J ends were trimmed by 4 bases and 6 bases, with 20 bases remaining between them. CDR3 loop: CASSLATAAWSEQYF. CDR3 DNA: TGCGCCAGCAGCCTGGCTACCGCTGCTTGGTCCGAGCAGTACTTC.

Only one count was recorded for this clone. The CDR3 spells CASTNDGQGRVGNQPQHF. CDR3 bases: TGTGCCAGCACCAATGATGGACAGGGTAGGGTGGGCAATCAGCCCCAGCATTTT. V and J are TRBV2 and TRBJ1-5; 8 bases line up with TRBD1. Per germline, CDR1 SNHLY and CDR2 FYNNEI. Trimming took 7 bases from V and 2 from J; bases not matched to a gene: 16. CDR3 length: 18 residues.

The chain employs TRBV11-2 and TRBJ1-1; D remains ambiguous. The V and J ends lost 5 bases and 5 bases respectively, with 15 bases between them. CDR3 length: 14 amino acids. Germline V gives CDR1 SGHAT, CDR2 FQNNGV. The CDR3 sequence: CASSLWALGTEAFF. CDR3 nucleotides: TGTGCCAGCAGCCTATGGGCTCTTGGGACTGAAGCTTTCTTT. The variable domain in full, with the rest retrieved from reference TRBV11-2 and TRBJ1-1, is EAGVAQSPRYKIIEKRQSVAFWCNPISGHATLYWYQQILGQGPKLLIQFQNNGVVDDSQLPKDRFSAERLKGVDSTLKIQPAKLEDSAVYLCASSLWALGTEAFFGQGTRLTVV.

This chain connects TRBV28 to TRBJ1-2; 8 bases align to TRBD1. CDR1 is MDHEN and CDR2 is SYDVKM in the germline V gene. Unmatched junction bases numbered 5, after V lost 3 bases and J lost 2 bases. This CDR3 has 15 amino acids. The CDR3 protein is CASSFPGGANYGYTF. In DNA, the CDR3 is TGTGCCAGCAGTTTCCCAGGGGGCGCGAACTATGGCTACACCTTC.

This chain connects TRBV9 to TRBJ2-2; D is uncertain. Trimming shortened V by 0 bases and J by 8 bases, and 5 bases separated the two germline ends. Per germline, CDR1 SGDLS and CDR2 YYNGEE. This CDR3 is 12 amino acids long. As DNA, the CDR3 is TGTGCCAGCAGCGTAGCTAGAGGGGAGCTGTTTTTT. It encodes CASSVARGELFF.

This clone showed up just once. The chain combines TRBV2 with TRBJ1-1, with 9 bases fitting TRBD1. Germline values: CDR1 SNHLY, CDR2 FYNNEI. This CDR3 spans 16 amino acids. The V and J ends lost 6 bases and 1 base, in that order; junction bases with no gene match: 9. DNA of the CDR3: TGTGCCAGCAGGGAGGGGGGACAGGGCACGAACACTGAAGCTTTCTTT. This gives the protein CASREGGQGTNTEAFF.